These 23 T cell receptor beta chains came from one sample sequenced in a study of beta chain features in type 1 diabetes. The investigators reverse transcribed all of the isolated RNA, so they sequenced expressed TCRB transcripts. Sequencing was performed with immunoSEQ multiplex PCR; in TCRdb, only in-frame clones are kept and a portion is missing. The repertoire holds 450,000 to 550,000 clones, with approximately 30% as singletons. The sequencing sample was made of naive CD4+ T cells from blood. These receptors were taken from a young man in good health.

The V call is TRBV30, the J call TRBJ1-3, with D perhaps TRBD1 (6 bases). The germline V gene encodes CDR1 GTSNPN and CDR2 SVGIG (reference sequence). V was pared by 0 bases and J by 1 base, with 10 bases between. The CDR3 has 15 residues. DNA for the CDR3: TGTGCCTGGAGTGTAGGGGGTCTATCTGGAAACACCATATATTTT. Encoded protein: CAWSVGGLSGNTIYF. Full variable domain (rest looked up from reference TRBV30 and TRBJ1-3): SQTIHQWPATLVQPVGSPLSLECTVEGTSNPNLYWYRQAAGRGLQLLFYSVGIGQISSEVPQNLSASRPQDRQFILSSKKLLLSDSGFYLCAWSVGGLSGNTIYFGEGSWLTVV.

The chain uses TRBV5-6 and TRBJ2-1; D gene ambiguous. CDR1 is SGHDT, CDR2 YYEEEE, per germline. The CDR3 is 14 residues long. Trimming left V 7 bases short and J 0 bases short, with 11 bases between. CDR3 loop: CASQKGSSYNEQFF. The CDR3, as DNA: TGTGCCAGCCAGAAGGGAAGCTCCTACAATGAGCAGTTCTTC.

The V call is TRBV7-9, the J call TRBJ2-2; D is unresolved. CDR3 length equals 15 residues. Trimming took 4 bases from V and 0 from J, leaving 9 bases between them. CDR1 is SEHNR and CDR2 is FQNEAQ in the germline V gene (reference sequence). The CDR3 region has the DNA TGTGCCAGCAGCTCCCTTGCGGCGAACACCGGGGAGCTGTTTTTT. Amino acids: CASSSLAANTGELFF.

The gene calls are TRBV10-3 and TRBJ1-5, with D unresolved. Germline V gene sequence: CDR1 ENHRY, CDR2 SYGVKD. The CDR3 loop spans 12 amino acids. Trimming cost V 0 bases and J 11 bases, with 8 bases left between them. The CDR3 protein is CAISESTSSQHF. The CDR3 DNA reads TGTGCCATCAGTGAGTCGACAAGTTCCCAGCATTTT.

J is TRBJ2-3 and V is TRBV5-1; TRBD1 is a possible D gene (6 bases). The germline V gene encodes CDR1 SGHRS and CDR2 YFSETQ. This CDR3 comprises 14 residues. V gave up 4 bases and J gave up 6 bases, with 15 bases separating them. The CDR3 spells CASSLGTHWDTQYF. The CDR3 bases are TGCGCCAGCAGCCTTGGGACACATTGGGATACGCAGTATTTT.

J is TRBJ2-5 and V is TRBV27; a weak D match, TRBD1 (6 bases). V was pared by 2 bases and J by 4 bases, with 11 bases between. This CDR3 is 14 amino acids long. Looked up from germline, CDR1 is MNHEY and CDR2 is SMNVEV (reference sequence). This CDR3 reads CASSLLQGRETQYF. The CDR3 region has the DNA TGTGCCAGCAGTTTACTACAGGGCAGAGAGACCCAGTACTTC.

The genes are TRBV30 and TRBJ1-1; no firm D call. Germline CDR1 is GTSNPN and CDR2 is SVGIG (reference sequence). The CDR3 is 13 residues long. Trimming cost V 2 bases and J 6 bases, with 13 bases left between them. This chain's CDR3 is CAWSRVMSAEAFF. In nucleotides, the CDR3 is TGTGCCTGGAGTCGGGTAATGTCGGCTGAAGCTTTCTTT.

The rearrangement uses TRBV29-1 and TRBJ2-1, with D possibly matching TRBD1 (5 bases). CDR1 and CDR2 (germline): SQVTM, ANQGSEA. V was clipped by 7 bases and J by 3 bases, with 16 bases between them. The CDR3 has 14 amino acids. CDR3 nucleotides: TGCAGCGCGGAAGGCGACAGCGACTACAATGAGCAGTTCTTC. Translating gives CSAEGDSDYNEQFF.

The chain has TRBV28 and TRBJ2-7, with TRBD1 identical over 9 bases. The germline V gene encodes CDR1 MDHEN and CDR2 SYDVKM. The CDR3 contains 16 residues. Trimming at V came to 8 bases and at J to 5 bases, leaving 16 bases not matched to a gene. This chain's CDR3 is CASAVLGGTGGDEQYF. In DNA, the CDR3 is TGTGCCAGCGCAGTCTTAGGTGGCACAGGGGGCGACGAGCAGTACTTC.

CDR3 protein: CASGGMGIPPAQETQYF. The CDR3 coding sequence is TGTGCTAGTGGCGGCATGGGGATCCCGCCGGCCCAAGAGACCCAGTACTTC. The V and J genes are TRBV12-5 and TRBJ2-5; D ambiguous. Germline CDR1 and CDR2: LGHNT and FRNRAP. V shed 6 bases and J shed 1 base, with 21 bases lying between them. CDR3 size: 17 residues.

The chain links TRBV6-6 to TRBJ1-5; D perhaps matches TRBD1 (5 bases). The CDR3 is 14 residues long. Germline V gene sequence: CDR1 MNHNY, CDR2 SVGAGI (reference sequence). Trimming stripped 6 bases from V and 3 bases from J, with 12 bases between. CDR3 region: CASSPTGINQPQHF. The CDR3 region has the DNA TGTGCCAGCAGCCCTACAGGTATCAATCAGCCCCAGCATTTT.

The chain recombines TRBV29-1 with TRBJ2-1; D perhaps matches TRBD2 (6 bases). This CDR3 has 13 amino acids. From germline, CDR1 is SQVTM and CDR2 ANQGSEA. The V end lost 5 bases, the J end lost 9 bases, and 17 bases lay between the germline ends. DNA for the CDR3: TGCAGCGTTCCTAGCGTCAGCTTTAGTGAGCAGTTCTTC. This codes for CSVPSVSFSEQFF.

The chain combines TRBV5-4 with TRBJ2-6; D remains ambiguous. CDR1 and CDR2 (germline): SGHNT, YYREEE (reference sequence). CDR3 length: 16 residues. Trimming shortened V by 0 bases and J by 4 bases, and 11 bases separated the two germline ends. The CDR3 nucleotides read TGTGCCAGCAGCTTGGCCGAGTATGGCGGGGCCAACGTCCTGACTTTC. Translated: CASSLAEYGGANVLTF.

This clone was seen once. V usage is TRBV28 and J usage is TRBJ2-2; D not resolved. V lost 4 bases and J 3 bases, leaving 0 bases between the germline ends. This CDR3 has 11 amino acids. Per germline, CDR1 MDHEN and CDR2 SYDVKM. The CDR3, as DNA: TGTGCCAGCAGTTACACCGGGGAGCTGTTTTTT. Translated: CASSYTGELFF.

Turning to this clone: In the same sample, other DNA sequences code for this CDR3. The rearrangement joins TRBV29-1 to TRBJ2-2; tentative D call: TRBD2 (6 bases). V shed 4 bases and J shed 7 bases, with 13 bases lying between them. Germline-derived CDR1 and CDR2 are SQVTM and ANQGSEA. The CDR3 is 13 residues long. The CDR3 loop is CSVAGVRSGELFF. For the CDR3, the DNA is TGCAGCGTTGCGGGGGTCCGCAGCGGGGAGCTGTTTTTT.

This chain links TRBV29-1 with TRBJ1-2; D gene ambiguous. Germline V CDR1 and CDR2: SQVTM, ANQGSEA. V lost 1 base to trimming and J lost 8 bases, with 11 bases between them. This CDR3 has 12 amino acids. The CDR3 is CSVEVDVLGYTF. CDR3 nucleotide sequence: TGCAGCGTTGAAGTAGATGTCTTGGGCTACACCTTC.

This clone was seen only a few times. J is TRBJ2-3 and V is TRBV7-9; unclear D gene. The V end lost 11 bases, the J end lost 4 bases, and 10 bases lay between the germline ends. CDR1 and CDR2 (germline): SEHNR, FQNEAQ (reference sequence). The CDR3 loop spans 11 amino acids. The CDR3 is CAGARADTQYF. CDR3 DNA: TGTGCCGGCGCTCGGGCAGATACGCAGTATTTT.

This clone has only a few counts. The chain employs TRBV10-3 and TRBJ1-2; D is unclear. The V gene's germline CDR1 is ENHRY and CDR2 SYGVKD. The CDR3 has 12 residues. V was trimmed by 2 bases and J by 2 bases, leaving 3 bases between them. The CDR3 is CAISEANYGYTF. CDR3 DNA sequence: TGTGCCATCAGTGAGGCAAACTATGGCTACACCTTC.

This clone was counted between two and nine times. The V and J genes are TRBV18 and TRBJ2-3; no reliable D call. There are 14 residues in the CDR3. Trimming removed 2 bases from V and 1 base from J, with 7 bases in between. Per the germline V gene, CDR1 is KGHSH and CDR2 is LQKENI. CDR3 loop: CASSPNTGTDTQYF. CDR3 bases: TGTGCCAGCTCACCAAACACAGGCACAGATACGCAGTATTTT.

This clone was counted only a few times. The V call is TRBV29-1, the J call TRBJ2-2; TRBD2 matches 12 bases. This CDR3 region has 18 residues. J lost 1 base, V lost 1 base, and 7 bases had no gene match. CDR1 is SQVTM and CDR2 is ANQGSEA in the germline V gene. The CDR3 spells CSVEAATSGRRNTGELFF. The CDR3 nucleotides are TGCAGCGTTGAAGCCGCGACTAGCGGGAGACGGAACACCGGGGAGCTGTTTTTT.

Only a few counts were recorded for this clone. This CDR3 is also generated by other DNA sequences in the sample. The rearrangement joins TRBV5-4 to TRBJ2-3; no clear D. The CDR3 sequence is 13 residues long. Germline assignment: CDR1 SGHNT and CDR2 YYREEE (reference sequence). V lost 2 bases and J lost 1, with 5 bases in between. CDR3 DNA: TGTGCCAGCAGCTTCAGCGGCACAGATACGCAGTATTTT. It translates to CASSFSGTDTQYF. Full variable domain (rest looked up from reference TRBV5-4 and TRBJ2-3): ETGVTQSPTHLIKTRGQQVTLRCSSQSGHNTVSWYQQALGQGPQFIFQYYREEENGRGNFPPRFSGLQFPNYSSELNVNALELDDSALYLCASSFSGTDTQYFGPGTRLTVL.

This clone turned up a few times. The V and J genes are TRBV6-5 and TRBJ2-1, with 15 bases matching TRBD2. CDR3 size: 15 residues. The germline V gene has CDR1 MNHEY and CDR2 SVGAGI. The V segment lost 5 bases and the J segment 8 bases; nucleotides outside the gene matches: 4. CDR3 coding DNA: TGTGCCAGCAGTCTGGGACTAGCGGGAGGATATGAGCAGTTCTTC. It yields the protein CASSLGLAGGYEQFF.

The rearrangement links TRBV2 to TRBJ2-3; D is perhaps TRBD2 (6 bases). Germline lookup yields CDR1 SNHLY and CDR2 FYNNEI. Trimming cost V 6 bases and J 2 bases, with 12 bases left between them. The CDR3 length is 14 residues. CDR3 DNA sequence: TGTGCCAGCAGGCCGGGACTCTCCACAGATACGCAGTATTTT. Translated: CASRPGLSTDTQYF.